This TCR beta chain was retrieved from a study of TIL therapy for anti-PD-1-resistant metastatic lung cancer. Turning to the study itself: Tumors had a median PD-L1 proportion score of around 6.4%. Several tumors were EGFR-mutant and two were ALK-rearranged.

Study observations and caveats: Compared with baseline intratumoral T cells, expanded TIL cultures were more clonal and less diverse (around 6% vs 30%).

The immunoSEQ assay was v3. The assay was immunoSEQ multiplex PCR, and TCRdb's table has in-frame clones only and misses some. Here the sample spans about 50,000 clones, roughly 70% being singletons. Germline V CDR1 and CDR2: SGHDT, YYEEEE. The CDR3 has 14 residues. V was pared by 5 bases and J by 5 bases, with 16 bases between. About this clone: Its antigen is undetermined.

Described time point: pre-treatment sample, taken before nivolumab and TIL therapy. Most excised metastases sampled were pleural nodules or supraclavicular lymph nodes. This TCR was recovered from a person between 25 and 79 years old with non-small cell lung cancer. The material was tumor tissue, obtained at baseline. The rearrangement links TRBV5-6 to TRBJ2-5; D is unclear. The CDR3 sequence: CASSQLQIAETQYF. The CDR3 DNA reads TGTGCCAGCAGTCAACTCCAGATCGCGGAGACCCAGTACTTC.